Reported below is one T cell receptor (beta chain). Its target is not known. The data are from a study of CD8 T cell repertoires and HIV-1 epitope variants. Study details: T cells were stimulated with Twenty-five Gag and Nef peptides separately. The baseline condition was 1M T cells left uncultured. Enriched T cells were co-cultured with equal numbers of autologous T cell-negative antigen-presenting cells.

The CDR3 length is 15 residues. The germline V gene has CDR1 SGHDT and CDR2 YYEEEE. V lost 5 bases and J lost 5; bases outside the gene matches: 6. Measured with immunoSEQ multiplex PCR; TCRdb has only the in-frame clones, and not every one. The table has about 4,900 clones, approximately 65% seen once. Study-level points and caveats: Only beta chains were identified, marking proliferation to antigen, not function.

The sequence was obtained from a male donor with HIV. The sequenced sample was cultured CD8+ T cells derived from PBMCs. V and J are TRBV5-6 and TRBJ2-3, with 12 bases that match TRBD2. The CDR3 sequence: CASSWTSGKEDTQYF. In DNA, the CDR3 is TGTGCCAGCAGTTGGACTAGCGGGAAGGAAGATACGCAGTATTTT.